The entry that follows covers one TCR beta chain sequence. Original data processing: Cell counts per sample came from amplifying reference gene primers. TCRdb keeps only in-frame clones here, not all; method: immunoSEQ multiplex PCR. Clonal size and the V and J genes are those of that table, whereas D and trimming came from the DNA. The sample has under 100,000 clones, 85% seen once. This entry comes from a study of blood T cell repertoires in COVID-19. The germline gives CDR1 LGHDT, CDR2 YNNKEL (reference sequence). This CDR3 has 14 residues. V lost 6 bases and J 5 bases, leaving 13 bases between the germline ends.

The receptor was isolated from a man in his forties or fifties with acute or convalescent COVID-19. Sequencing input: peripheral blood. This sequence joins TRBV3-1 (or the pseudogene TRBV3-2) and TRBJ2-2; maybe TRBD2 (6 bases). CDR3 coding DNA: TGTGCCAGCAGACCTTCGGAGGGAACCGGGGAGCTGTTTTTT. Protein sequence: CASRPSEGTGELFF.